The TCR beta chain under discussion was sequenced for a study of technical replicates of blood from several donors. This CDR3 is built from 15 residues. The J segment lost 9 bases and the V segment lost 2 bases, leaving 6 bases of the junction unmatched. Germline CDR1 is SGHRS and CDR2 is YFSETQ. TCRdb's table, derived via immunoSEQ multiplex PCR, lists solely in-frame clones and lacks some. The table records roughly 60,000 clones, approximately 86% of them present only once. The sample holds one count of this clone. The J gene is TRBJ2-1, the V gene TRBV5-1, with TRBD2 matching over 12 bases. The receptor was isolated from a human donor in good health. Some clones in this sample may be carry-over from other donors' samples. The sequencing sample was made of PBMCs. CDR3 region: CASSFLAGGPPEQFF. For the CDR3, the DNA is TGCGCCAGCAGCTTCCTAGCGGGAGGGCCCCCTGAGCAGTTCTTC. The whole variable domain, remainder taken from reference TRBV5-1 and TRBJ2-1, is KAGVTQTPRYLIKTRGQQVTLSCSPISGHRSVSWYQQTPGQGLQFLFEYFSETQRNKGNFPGRFSGRQFSNSRSEMNVSTLELGDSALYLCASSFLAGGPPEQFFGPGTRLTVL.